The entry below describes one T cell receptor (beta chain). What it recognizes is unknown. This sample was included in a study of radiation and T cells in renal cell carcinoma. On the study more broadly: Nephrectomy followed 15 Gy stereotactic body radiation by 4 weeks. Broader study findings: From baseline, blood top tumor clonotypes peaked at 2 weeks post-radiation.

The time point here: blood 2 weeks post-SBRT. The treatment here: 15 Gy SBRT to primary tumor, nephrectomy 4 weeks later. Radiation-treated patients gave blood at baseline, week 2 and week 4. TCRdb's copy holds only in-frame clones and misses some; the assay was immunoSEQ multiplex PCR. Among around 26,000 clones listed, approximately 84% were seen once. Trimming pared 4 bases from V and 10 bases from J, leaving 13 bases between. The germline V gene encodes CDR1 SGHVS and CDR2 FNYEAQ. There are 13 residues in the CDR3. The TCR comes from a man in his 60s with renal cell carcinoma. The sample here was blood, taken from a patient whose treatment included radiotherapy and nephrectomy. V and J are TRBV7-6 and TRBJ2-2; a possible D gene is TRBD1 (5 bases). CDR3 amino acids: CASSSQGAVELFF. Here the CDR3 DNA reads TGTGCCAGCAGCTCCCAGGGTGCCGTGGAGCTGTTTTTT.